Below are 15 T cell receptor beta chains sequenced from a single sample in a study of cytomegalovirus exposure and HLA in healthy donors. 13 Jbeta primers and 60 Vbeta primers were used for the PCR. Libraries were prepared by immunoSEQ multiplex PCR; TCRdb keeps only in-frame clonotypes and omits some of them. There are about 240,000 clones in the sample; approximately 81% occur only once, and around 0.23% lies in the top ten. Sequencing used PBMCs. The receptors here all came from a girl aged 2 to 9 in good health and CMV-seronegative.

V is TRBV5-4 and J is TRBJ1-5, with D perhaps matching TRBD1 (5 bases). Germline lookup yields CDR1 SGHNT and CDR2 YYREEE (reference sequence). Trimming left V 2 bases short and J 1 base short, with 10 bases between. The CDR3 is 15 amino acids. The CDR3 loop reads CASSFLQASNQPQHF. The CDR3 DNA reads TGTGCCAGCAGCTTCCTACAGGCGAGCAATCAGCCCCAGCATTTT.

The chain employs TRBV27 and TRBJ2-3; TRBD2 matches 11 bases. Losses at the gene ends were 4 bases for V and 2 bases for J; bases not matched to a gene: 5. This CDR3 region has 16 residues. Germline V CDR1 and CDR2: MNHEY, SMNVEV (reference sequence). The CDR3 spells CASSSISGGATDTQYF. The CDR3 region has the DNA TGTGCCAGCAGTTCCATTAGCGGGGGGGCCACAGATACGCAGTATTTT.

CDR3 sequence (DNA): TGCGCCAGCAGCCGGGGACTAGCGGTGTACAATGAGCAGTTCTTC. Its protein is CASSRGLAVYNEQFF. The chain combines TRBV5-1 with TRBJ2-1; 11 bases agree with TRBD2. V shed 4 bases and J 4 bases; nucleotides not matched to a gene: 4. The CDR3 has 15 residues. CDR1 and CDR2 (germline): SGHRS, YFSETQ.

The V gene is TRBV27, the J gene TRBJ2-6, with no clear D. The ends were cut back, 6 bases at V and 0 bases at J, with 9 bases in the middle. Germline CDR1 and CDR2: MNHEY and SMNVEV (reference sequence). This CDR3 has 15 amino acids. The chain's CDR3 is CASRLLSSGANVLTF. DNA of the CDR3: TGTGCCAGCAGACTCCTTAGCTCTGGGGCCAACGTCCTGACTTTC.

The V gene is TRBV7-6, the J gene TRBJ1-6; TRBD1 might be the D (6 bases). V was clipped by 4 bases and J by 10 bases, with 14 bases between them. The V gene's germline CDR1 is SGHVS and CDR2 FNYEAQ. The CDR3 consists of 14 residues. The CDR3 protein is CASSSTGGWSPLHF. The CDR3 DNA follows: TGTGCCAGCAGCTCGACAGGAGGATGGTCACCCCTCCACTTT.

The V and J genes are TRBV19 and TRBJ1-4; 12 bases match TRBD1. CDR3 length: 16 residues. The germline V gene has CDR1 LNHDA and CDR2 SQIVND (reference sequence). Trimming removed 5 bases from V and 5 bases from J; junction bases left unmatched: 6. The CDR3: CASSPGQGALNEKLFF. The DNA of the CDR3 is TGTGCCAGTAGTCCGGGACAGGGGGCGCTGAATGAAAAACTGTTTTTT.

The chain uses TRBV7-9 and TRBJ2-1, with unresolved D. V gave up 5 bases and J gave up 0 bases, with 14 bases separating them. The CDR3 loop spans 16 amino acids. In germline, CDR1 is SEHNR, CDR2 FQNEAQ (reference sequence). The CDR3 loop is CASSTPPGSSYNEQFF. For the CDR3, the DNA is TGTGCCAGCAGCACTCCCCCGGGTAGCTCCTACAATGAGCAGTTCTTC. Supplemented by reference TRBV7-9 and TRBJ2-1, the full variable domain reads DTGVSQNPRHKITKRGQNVTFRCDPISEHNRLYWYRQTLGQGPEFLTYFQNEAQLEKSRLLSDRFSAERPKGSFSTLEIQRTEQGDSAMYLCASSTPPGSSYNEQFFGPGTRLTVL.

This chain links TRBV7-9 with TRBJ2-1, with a weak D call TRBD2 (5 bases). The CDR3 spans 15 residues. Trimming took off 2 bases at V and 6 bases at J, with 14 bases between the two ends. Germline values: CDR1 SEHNR, CDR2 FQNEAQ (reference sequence). The CDR3 nucleotides are TGTGCCAGCAGCTTAAGAGCGGAGAGGTTCAATGAGCAGTTCTTC. Translating gives CASSLRAERFNEQFF. The full variable domain, its missing parts supplied by reference TRBV7-9 and TRBJ2-1, is DTGVSQNPRHKITKRGQNVTFRCDPISEHNRLYWYRQTLGQGPEFLTYFQNEAQLEKSRLLSDRFSAERPKGSFSTLEIQRTEQGDSAMYLCASSLRAERFNEQFFGPGTRLTVL.

This clone was counted a single time. This chain uses TRBV5-1 with TRBJ2-5; possibly TRBD1 for D (5 bases). From germline, CDR1 is SGHRS and CDR2 YFSETQ. The CDR3 covers 14 residues. With 7 bases removed from V and 5 bases from J, the gap between germline ends came to 18 bases. The CDR3 here is CASWTPLDRETQYF. DNA for the CDR3: TGCGCCAGCTGGACACCTCTGGACCGGGAGACCCAGTACTTC.

The chain uses TRBV19 and TRBJ2-3; D unresolved. V lost 3 bases to trimming and J lost 6 bases, with 10 bases between them. Germline CDR1 is LNHDA and CDR2 is SQIVND (reference sequence). The CDR3 is made up of 13 amino acids. CDR3 DNA sequence: TGTGCCAGTAGTATCAGATACGGGGATACGCAGTATTTT. This translates into CASSIRYGDTQYF.

The rearrangement links TRBV4-1 to TRBJ2-1; 7 bases map to TRBD2. The ends lost 1 base at V and 3 bases at J; junction bases unmatched: 6. This CDR3 contains 16 residues. From germline, CDR1 is MGHRA and CDR2 YSYEKL. The CDR3 protein is CASSQGQLANYNEQFF. DNA of the CDR3: TGCGCCAGCAGCCAAGGACAACTAGCGAACTACAATGAGCAGTTCTTC.

Here the CDR3 DNA reads TGTGCTAGTGGTTTGGGAGGAGGCGAGCAGTACTTC. Translated: CASGLGGGEQYF. The chain links TRBV12-5 to TRBJ2-7; D might be TRBD2 (5 bases). With 1 base removed from V and 6 bases from J, the gap between germline ends came to 7 bases. Germline V gene data show CDR1 as LGHNT and CDR2 as FRNRAP. The CDR3 is made up of 12 amino acids.

The chain carries TRBV6-5 and TRBJ1-2, with 7 bases aligning to TRBD1. CDR1 is MNHEY and CDR2 is SVGAGI in the germline V gene. The trim removed 1 base at V and 8 bases at J, leaving 10 bases unmatched. The CDR3 sequence is 15 residues long. The CDR3 spells CASSYFRQGEGGYTF. In DNA, the CDR3 is TGTGCCAGCAGTTACTTCCGACAGGGAGAAGGGGGCTACACCTTC.

The genes are TRBV6-6 and TRBJ1-2; D not certain. Germline V gives CDR1 MNHNY, CDR2 SVGAGI (reference sequence). V gave up 7 bases and J gave up 8 bases, with 17 bases separating them. The CDR3 covers 13 residues. In nucleotides, the CDR3 is TGTGCCAGCAACCACAATCCTTCGGGAGGCTACACCTTC. It is translated as CASNHNPSGGYTF.

This chain uses TRBV9 with TRBJ2-5, with 7 bases lining up with TRBD2. CDR3 size: 16 residues. V dropped 0 bases and J dropped 7; count of bases not matched to a gene: 12. Germline V gene sequence: CDR1 SGDLS, CDR2 YYNGEE. CDR3 protein: CASSVGRAGAVGTQYF. DNA of the CDR3: TGTGCCAGCAGCGTAGGTCGGGCGGGAGCCGTGGGGACCCAGTACTTC.